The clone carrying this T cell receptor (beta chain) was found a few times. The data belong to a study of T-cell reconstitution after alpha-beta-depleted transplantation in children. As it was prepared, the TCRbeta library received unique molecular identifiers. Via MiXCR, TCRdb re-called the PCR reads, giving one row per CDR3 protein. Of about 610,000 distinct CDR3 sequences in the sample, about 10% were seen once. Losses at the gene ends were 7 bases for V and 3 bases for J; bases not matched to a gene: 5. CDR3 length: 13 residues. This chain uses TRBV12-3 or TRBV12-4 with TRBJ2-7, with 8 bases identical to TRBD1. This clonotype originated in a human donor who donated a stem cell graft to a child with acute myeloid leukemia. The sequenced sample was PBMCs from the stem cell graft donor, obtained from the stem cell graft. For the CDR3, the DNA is TGTGCCAGCACTATGACAGGGGTCTACGAGCAGTACTTC. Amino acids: CASTMTGVYEQYF.